The 18 T cell receptor beta chains presented below share a single source sample, sequenced in a study of T cell responses to AZD1222 COVID-19 vaccine. Libraries were prepared by immunoSEQ multiplex PCR; TCRdb keeps only in-frame clonotypes and omits some of them. The sample has roughly 67,000 clones; 60% to 85% are singletons. Here the sequenced sample was peripheral blood, taken on day 0 of AZD1222 vaccination. The receptors come from an adult in good health.

J is TRBJ1-1 and V is TRBV9, with TRBD1 matching over 9 bases. The germline CDR1 and CDR2 sequences are SGDLS and YYNGEE. The V segment lost 3 bases and the J segment 3 bases; nucleotides outside the gene matches: 6. The CDR3 has 15 residues. The CDR3 loop reads CASSAGTGRDTEAFF. CDR3 DNA: TGTGCCAGCAGCGCAGGGACAGGGAGAGACACTGAAGCTTTCTTT.

The chain employs TRBV10-2 and TRBJ1-3; D might be TRBD1 (5 bases). V was clipped by 8 bases and J by 0 bases, with 14 bases between them. This CDR3 comprises 15 residues. Germline values: CDR1 WSHSY, CDR2 SAAADI. The DNA of the CDR3 is TGCGCCAGCGGGGACGTGACCTTCTCTGGAAACACCATATATTTT. The encoded protein is CASGDVTFSGNTIYF.

The chain is built from TRBV18 and TRBJ1-1; D ambiguous. The CDR3 extends over 15 amino acids. Per the germline V gene, CDR1 is KGHSH and CDR2 is LQKENI. Trimming took 4 bases from V and 1 from J, leaving 13 bases between them. This chain's CDR3 is CASSRLNRPNTEAFF. CDR3 nucleotide sequence: TGTGCCAGCTCACGTCTAAACAGACCGAACACTGAAGCTTTCTTT.

This clone was counted between two and nine times. V is TRBV10-3 and J is TRBJ1-1; D uncertain. Germline V gene lookup returns CDR1 ENHRY and CDR2 SYGVKD. V lost 10 bases to trimming and J lost 3 bases, with 15 bases between them. The CDR3 is 13 amino acids. DNA for the CDR3: TGTGCCACGAGCGGGGAGGTTTACACTGAAGCTTTCTTT. Its translation: CATSGEVYTEAFF.

V usage is TRBV5-1 and J usage is TRBJ2-7; TRBD1 matches 9 bases. This CDR3 region has 17 residues. J lost 2 bases, V lost 1 base, and 10 bases had no gene match. The germline CDR1 and CDR2 sequences are SGHRS and YFSETQ. This chain's CDR3 is CASSLTGTGSSPYEQYF. The CDR3 DNA reads as TGCGCCAGCAGCTTGACGGGGACAGGGAGTAGCCCCTACGAGCAGTACTTC.

This chain links TRBV10-2 with TRBJ1-3; D might be TRBD1 (5 bases). Trimming pared 2 bases from V and 4 bases from J, leaving 9 bases between. Germline loops: CDR1 WSHSY, CDR2 SAAADI. The CDR3 runs 14 residues. The CDR3 protein is CASSEPRVGNTIYF. In nucleotides, the CDR3 is TGCGCCAGCAGTGAGCCCAGGGTCGGAAACACCATATATTTT.

The rearrangement uses TRBV11-2 and TRBJ2-1; D possibly matches TRBD1 or TRBD2 (5 bases each). CDR1 is SGHAT and CDR2 is FQNNGV in the germline V gene. CDR3 length: 16 amino acids. The V end lost 0 bases, the J end lost 0 bases, and 9 bases lay between the germline ends. The CDR3 protein is CASSLDWGRSYNEQFF. CDR3 DNA sequence: TGTGCCAGCAGCTTAGACTGGGGACGCTCCTACAATGAGCAGTTCTTC.

The chain recombines TRBV25-1 with TRBJ2-3; the match to TRBD2 covers 7 bases. V lost 5 bases, J lost 4 bases, and 9 bases stayed unmatched. There are 15 residues in the CDR3. Germline CDR1 reads MGHDK; CDR2 reads SYGVNS. CDR3 DNA: TGTGCCAGCAGTCTTCTATCGGGGGGAGCAGATACGCAGTATTTT. It translates to CASSLLSGGADTQYF.

The chain has TRBV3-1 (or the pseudogene TRBV3-2) and TRBJ2-3; D call uncertain. The V gene's germline CDR1 is LGHDT and CDR2 YNNKEL (reference sequence). The CDR3 runs 15 residues. Trimming pared 1 base from V and 4 bases from J, leaving 12 bases between. In DNA form, the CDR3 reads TGTGCCAGCAGCCAAGGAGGAGACCGAGCAGATACGCAGTATTTT. Translated: CASSQGGDRADTQYF.

The genes are TRBV5-1 and TRBJ1-1; D is uncertain. The CDR3 runs to 15 residues. In germline, CDR1 is SGHRS, CDR2 YFSETQ. The V end lost 0 bases, the J end lost 2 bases, and 11 bases lay between the germline ends. CDR3 residues: CASSLEATPNTEAFF. The CDR3 DNA reads as TGCGCCAGCAGCTTGGAGGCCACCCCTAACACTGAAGCTTTCTTT. The complete variable domain, with remaining parts taken from reference TRBV5-1 and TRBJ1-1, reads KAGVTQTPRYLIKTRGQQVTLSCSPISGHRSVSWYQQTPGQGLQFLFEYFSETQRNKGNFPGRFSGRQFSNSRSEMNVSTLELGDSALYLCASSLEATPNTEAFFGQGTRLTVV.

This clone was picked up a small number of times. The V and J genes are TRBV5-1 and TRBJ2-7, with 10 nucleotides matching TRBD1. V was pared by 4 bases and J by 5 bases, with 3 bases of the junction left unmatched. CDR3 length equals 13 residues. Germline CDR1 reads SGHRS; CDR2 reads YFSETQ. The CDR3 DNA reads TGCGCCAGCAGCGGGACAGGGGCCAACGAGCAGTACTTC. Protein sequence: CASSGTGANEQYF.

V usage is TRBV5-1 and J usage is TRBJ2-1, with D tentatively TRBD1 or TRBD2 (5 bases each). CDR3 size: 15 residues. Germline CDR1 SGHRS, CDR2 YFSETQ. V was pared by 0 bases and J by 5 bases, with 12 bases between. The CDR3 bases are TGCGCCAGCAGCTTGGAGGGTTCGGGGCACAATGAGCAGTTCTTC. It translates to CASSLEGSGHNEQFF.

This clone was observed a handful of times. This chain joins TRBV5-5 and TRBJ2-7; D might be TRBD1 (6 bases). Trimming left V 4 bases short and J 0 bases short, with 14 bases between. Germline V gives CDR1 SGHKS, CDR2 YYEKEE (reference sequence). CDR3 length equals 15 residues. For the CDR3, the DNA is TGTGCCAGCAGCCCAAACACAGGGACCTCCTACGAGCAGTACTTC. This encodes CASSPNTGTSYEQYF.

This chain joins TRBV1 and TRBJ2-7; no DNA check was done on the table's D call, TRBD2. TRBV1 is given as a pseudogene. This CDR3 is built from 15 residues. The chain's CDR3 is CTSSRQRGPYYEQYF. DNA of the CDR3: TGCACCAGCAGCCGCCAGCGGGGGCCCTATTACGAGCAGTACTTC.

This clone was detected only a few times. The rearrangement joins TRBV28 to TRBJ1-6; D is possibly TRBD1 (5 bases). V was trimmed by 3 bases and J by 9 bases, leaving 18 bases between them. Germline CDR1 is MDHEN and CDR2 is SYDVKM. This CDR3 is 16 amino acids long. The CDR3 is CASSFFTLGAGSPLHF. CDR3 nucleotide sequence: TGTGCCAGCAGTTTCTTTACTCTAGGGGCTGGTTCACCCCTCCACTTT.

The V and J genes are TRBV29-1 and TRBJ2-1, with TRBD2 matching over 8 bases. Germline V gene sequence: CDR1 SQVTM, CDR2 ANQGSEA. Unmatched junction bases numbered 7, after V lost 0 bases and J lost 6 bases. The CDR3 is made up of 15 amino acids. In nucleotides, the CDR3 is TGCAGCGTTGAAGAACGAGCCGGGGGGGCCAATGAGCAGTTCTTC. Amino acid sequence: CSVEERAGGANEQFF.

This clone was detected only once. V and J are TRBV14 and TRBJ1-2; D call uncertain. V shed 0 bases and J shed 5 bases, with 7 bases lying between them. This CDR3 contains 13 residues. Germline lookup yields CDR1 SGHDN and CDR2 FVKESK. The chain's CDR3 is CASSQDGHYGYTF. CDR3 nucleotide sequence: TGTGCCAGCAGCCAAGATGGGCATTATGGCTACACCTTC.

The chain joins TRBV3-1 (or the pseudogene TRBV3-2) to TRBJ1-2; no firm D call. V gave up 1 base and J gave up 7 bases, with 13 bases separating them. The V gene's germline CDR1 is LGHDT and CDR2 YNNKEL (reference sequence). CDR3 length: 14 amino acids. In nucleotides, the CDR3 is TGTGCCAGCAGCCAAGTTGAAGGCAGGACTGGCTACACCTTC. As protein: CASSQVEGRTGYTF.